These 19 T cell receptor beta chains were sequenced from one sample in a study of early T cells in non-severe SARS-CoV-2 infection. In TCRdb, the 5' RACE reads were re-called with MiXCR into one record per CDR3 protein. The sample has some 30,000 distinct CDR3 sequences, over 8.5% seen once. Sequencing input: whole blood. The receptor source for this set is an adult who was a healthcare worker with PCR-confirmed SARS-CoV-2 infection or an uninfected control (not recorded which).

This clonotype was seen only once. This sequence may be a read error, since a much larger clone differs from it by one base. The chain couples TRBV7-9 to TRBJ2-7; D is perhaps TRBD1 or TRBD2 (6 bases each). CDR1 and CDR2 from the germline V gene are SEHNR and FQNEAQ (reference sequence). CDR3 length: 14 amino acids. The CDR3 DNA is TGTGCCAGCAGCTTTAGGGGGGAAACCTACGAGCAGAACTTC. This gives the protein CASSFRGETYEQNF.

This clonotype was detected many times. The chain has TRBV30 and TRBJ1-4; no clear D. The CDR3 contains 11 residues. Between the trimmed V and J ends, which lost 3 bases and 4 bases, there was a span of 3 bases. The V gene's germline CDR1 is GTSNPN and CDR2 SVGIG (reference sequence). The CDR3 reads CAWRGNEKLFF. The CDR3 bases are TGTGCCTGGAGGGGTAATGAAAAACTGTTTTTT.

This clonotype was observed many times. The CDR3 DNA sequence: TGTGCCACCAGTGTAGGGGGCGGGGGCACAAACAATGAGCAGTTCTTC. This translates into CATSVGGGGTNNEQFF. This chain uses TRBV24-1 with TRBJ2-1; D is tentatively TRBD1 or TRBD2 (7 bases each). V gave up 5 bases and J gave up 5 bases, with 18 bases separating them. CDR1 is KGHDR, CDR2 SFDVKD, per germline. There are 16 residues in the CDR3.

This clonotype was seen repeatedly, ten times or more. The chain employs TRBV18 and TRBJ1-5, with 8 bases identical to TRBD1. With V trimmed by 5 bases and J by 5 bases, 5 bases remained unmatched. This CDR3 region has 14 residues. Germline V gives CDR1 KGHSH, CDR2 LQKENI. CDR3 residues: CASSVRGPDQPQHF. The CDR3 region has the DNA TGTGCCAGCTCAGTCAGGGGGCCGGATCAGCCCCAGCATTTT.

This chain connects TRBV29-1 to TRBJ1-1; possibly TRBD1 for D (6 bases). The ends were cut back, 7 bases at V and 8 bases at J, with 14 bases in the middle. This CDR3 contains 11 residues. In germline, CDR1 is SQVTM, CDR2 ANQGSEA. The CDR3 bases are TGCAGCGGATCCGGGACAAAAGAAGCTTTCTTT. Translated, it gives CSGSGTKEAFF. Full variable domain (rest looked up from reference TRBV29-1 and TRBJ1-1): SAVISQKPSRDICQRGTSLTIQCQVDSQVTMMFWYRQQPGQSLTLIATANQGSEATYESGFVIDKFPISRPNLTFSTLTVSNMSPEDSSIYLCSGSGTKEAFFGQGTRLTVV.

This clonotype was seen ten or more times. The chain recombines TRBV4-3 with TRBJ1-5, with TRBD1 as a possible D gene (5 bases). Trimming removed 0 bases at V and 7 bases at J, with 13 bases between. Germline V gene sequence: CDR1 LGHNA, CDR2 YSLEER. This CDR3 has 15 amino acids. The CDR3 loop is CASSQDGGRKQPQHF. The CDR3 DNA follows: TGCGCCAGCAGCCAAGATGGGGGACGGAAACAGCCCCAGCATTTT.

The sample holds many counts of this clonotype. The CDR3 sequence is CAISAGSHFSGNTIYF. CDR3 DNA: TGTGCCATCAGTGCCGGGTCCCACTTCTCTGGAAACACCATATATTTT. The chain couples TRBV10-3 to TRBJ1-3; D unclear. The germline V gene has CDR1 ENHRY and CDR2 SYGVKD. Trimming took 4 bases from V and 0 from J, leaving 13 bases between them. CDR3 length equals 16 residues.

In its sample, this clonotype was seen once. This may arise from a read error, as a much more abundant clone is one base away. The genes are TRBV5-1 and TRBJ2-3, with a possible D match to TRBD1 (6 bases). CDR3 length: 13 residues. From germline, CDR1 is SGHRS and CDR2 YFSETQ. Here the CDR3 reads CTSSLDSTDTQYF. The CDR3 DNA sequence: TGCACCAGCAGCCTGGACAGCACGGATACGCAGTATTTT.

This clonotype was counted many times. The chain employs TRBV7-3 and TRBJ1-4, with a weak D call TRBD1 (5 bases). Germline V gene sequence: CDR1 SGHTA, CDR2 FQGTGA. The V end was cut by 2 bases, the J end by 2 bases, with 9 bases between. This CDR3 contains 15 residues. CDR3 nucleotide sequence: TGTGCCAGCAGCTTATTCAGGGATACTAATGAAAAACTGTTTTTT. Translation gives CASSLFRDTNEKLFF.

This clonotype has ten or more counts. V is TRBV7-3 and J is TRBJ1-2; 7 nucleotides match TRBD1. The germline gives CDR1 SGHTA, CDR2 FQGTGA. CDR3 length: 16 residues. Trimming took 1 base from V and 3 from J; bases not matched to a gene: 8. CDR3 sequence (DNA): TGTGCCAGCAGCTTAAACCCGGGGGACAGCGACTATGGCTACACCTTC. Its protein is CASSLNPGDSDYGYTF.

This clonotype was detected many times. The chain joins TRBV14 to TRBJ2-7; 9 bases match TRBD1. Germline V gene data show CDR1 as SGHDN and CDR2 as FVKESK. This CDR3 region has 14 residues. After removal of 4 bases from V and 3 bases from J, the junction contained 4 bases not matched to a gene. CDR3 DNA: TGTGCCAGCAGCCCGACAGGGGGTGGCTACGAGCAGTACTTC. Residues: CASSPTGGGYEQYF.

CDR3 nucleotide sequence: TGTGCCAGCTCACCAAGCAGCGGGGGAAGCTACGAGCAGTACTTC. Amino acid sequence: CASSPSSGGSYEQYF. The V and J genes are TRBV18 and TRBJ2-7; 8 bases match TRBD2. The V gene end was trimmed by 2 bases and the J gene end by 3 bases; junction bases not matched to a gene: 6. The germline CDR1 and CDR2 sequences are KGHSH and LQKENI. The CDR3 runs 15 residues.

Ten or more counts support this clonotype. V usage is TRBV27 and J usage is TRBJ1-4; 11 nucleotides line up with TRBD1. Germline CDR1 and CDR2: MNHEY and SMNVEV (reference sequence). Trimming removed 6 bases from V and 10 bases from J; junction bases left unmatched: 10. There are 15 residues in the CDR3. CDR3: CASRIGTGGKGKLFF. The CDR3 DNA sequence: TGTGCCAGCAGGATCGGGACAGGGGGAAAGGGAAAACTGTTTTTT.

This clonotype was picked up many times. J is TRBJ2-1 and V is TRBV2, with 7 bases aligning to TRBD2. This CDR3 has 17 residues. Trimming cost V 8 bases and J 4 bases; bases outside gene matches: 17. Germline V gives CDR1 SNHLY, CDR2 FYNNEI. The CDR3 DNA sequence: TGTGCCAGCTCCTACCCAGGCGGGGGACGGAATTACAATGAGCAGTTCTTC. Protein: CASSYPGGGRNYNEQFF.

The V gene is TRBV11-2, the J gene TRBJ2-7; maybe TRBD2 (5 bases). Deletions cut 0 bases from V and 4 bases from J, with 10 bases between. There are 14 residues in the CDR3. CDR1 and CDR2 from the germline V gene are SGHAT and FQNNGV. The CDR3 sequence is CASSLEAGDYEQYF. The CDR3 DNA is TGTGCCAGCAGCTTAGAGGCCGGGGATTACGAGCAGTACTTC.

This sequence joins TRBV2 and TRBJ1-5, with unresolved D. Germline loops: CDR1 SNHLY, CDR2 FYNNEI. The CDR3 totals 14 residues. With 5 bases removed from V and 0 bases from J, the gap between germline ends came to 8 bases. CDR3 residues: CASSKTISNQPQHF. DNA of the CDR3: TGTGCCAGCAGTAAGACGATTAGCAATCAGCCCCAGCATTTT.

This clonotype was counted only a few times. CDR3 in DNA: TGTGCCAGCGGGGGCTCTGGGGCCAACGTCCTGACTTTC. Protein product: CASGGSGANVLTF. The chain has TRBV6-2 or TRBV6-3 and TRBJ2-6; D possibly uses TRBD1 or TRBD2 (5 bases each). Trimming cost V 8 bases and J 0 bases, with 5 bases left between them. This CDR3 has 13 residues. CDR1 is MNHEY and CDR2 is SVGEGT in the germline V gene.

This clonotype was seen repeatedly, ten times or more. The chain carries TRBV19 and TRBJ2-6; 7 positions agree with TRBD1. The germline gives CDR1 LNHDA, CDR2 SQIVND (reference sequence). The CDR3 length is 16 residues. Germline trimming cut 9 bases from V and 0 bases from J; bases unmatched to any gene: 8. The DNA of the CDR3 is TGTGCCAGCAAGAGGACAGGTGGCTCTGGGGCCAACGTCCTGACTTTC. It yields the protein CASKRTGGSGANVLTF. Variable domain in full (rest from reference TRBV19 and TRBJ2-6): DGGITQSPKYLFRKEGQNVTLSCEQNLNHDAMYWYRQDPGQGLRLIYYSQIVNDFQKGDIAEGYSVSREKKESFPLTVTSAQKNPTAFYLCASKRTGGSGANVLTFGAGSRLTVL.

This chain uses TRBV6-5 with TRBJ2-5; the D gene is possibly TRBD1 (6 bases). The CDR3 covers 19 residues. V gave up 8 bases and J gave up 2 bases, with 30 bases separating them. Looked up from germline, CDR1 is MNHEY and CDR2 is SVGAGI. The CDR3 coding sequence is TGTGCCAGCCCCGACAGGCTTGACAGGTCTTACCCCGAGCAAGAGACCCAGTACTTC. This sequence encodes CASPDRLDRSYPEQETQYF.